The sequence of this T cell receptor beta chain was determined in a study of cytomegalovirus exposure and HLA in healthy donors. Comment on this clone: Its antigen is currently unknown.

Study observations and caveats: Investigators reported 150 to 200 TCR beta chains as tied to cytomegalovirus. There were a few CMV-associated chains whose specificity for CMV antigens was confirmed in vitro. According to reports, the classifier identified cytomegalovirus status with high specificity and sensitivity.

The method was immunoSEQ multiplex PCR; TCRdb's version includes in-frame clones alone and lacks a portion of them. The sample lists 95,000 to 150,000 clones, around nine tenths occurring once. This TCR was sampled from a woman aged 18-29 years in good health and CMV-seronegative. Sequencing input: PBMCs.

CDR3: CASSLGTEGSYNEQFF. CDR3 coding DNA: TGTGCCAGCAGCCTAGGGACAGAAGGTTCCTACAATGAGCAGTTCTTC. The chain employs TRBV6-4 and TRBJ2-1; 7 bases are a match to TRBD1. The V gene's germline CDR1 is MRHNA and CDR2 SNTAGT. Trimming at V came to 6 bases and at J to 1 base, leaving 9 bases not matched to a gene. The CDR3 runs to 16 residues.